A selection of T cell receptor beta chains follows, all from one sample in a study of T-cell reconstitution after alpha-beta-depleted transplantation in children. TCRdb analysed the PCR reads with MiXCR anew, one entry per CDR3 protein. The sample has some 350,000 distinct CDR3 sequences; 9% to 12% are singletons. Sample: PBMCs from the stem cell graft donor, taken from the stem cell graft. These receptors were obtained from a human donor who donated a stem cell graft to a child with acute lymphoblastic leukemia. CDR3s include the opening cysteine and the closing phenylalanine or tryptophan. A D gene is named only where the DNA matches it firmly. Size is stated for part of the rows, as once, few or many counts, or as a class when the clone is expanded.

d_call | j_call | v_call | clone_size | cdr3_nt | cdr3_aa
- | TRBJ1-1 | TRBV7-9 | few | TGTGCCAGCAGCTTAGTGGAGGGTGGCAACACTGAAGCTTTCTTT | CASSLVEGGNTEAFF
TRBD2 | TRBJ2-2 | TRBV6-2/TRBV6-3 | many | TGTGCCAGCAGTTACTCGAGGGGACTAGCGGGAGCGGCCGGGGAGCTGTTTTTT | CASSYSRGLAGAAGELFF
TRBD1 | TRBJ2-7 | TRBV4-2 | - | TGTGCCAGCAGACCCGGGACAGGGGCTTCCTACGAGCAGTACTTC | CASRPGTGASYEQYF
TRBD2 | TRBJ2-1 | TRBV7-9 | - | TGTGCCAGCAGCTTACTAGCGGGAGTACAAAATGAGCAGTTCTTC | CASSLLAGVQNEQFF
- | TRBJ2-5 | TRBV5-5 | few | TGTGCCAGCAGCTCGACTGAACCTCAAGAGACCCAGTACTTC | CASSSTEPQETQYF
- | TRBJ1-5 | TRBV12-3/TRBV12-4 | - | TGTGCCACCAGTTTAGGGGGGGGACAGCCCCAGCATTTT | CATSLGGGQPQHF
TRBD2 | TRBJ2-1 | TRBV5-1 | - | TGCGCCAGCAGTCTGCCCGGGACTAGCGGGAGATTGAGCTCCTACAATGAGCAGTTCTTC | CASSLPGTSGRLSSYNEQFF
- | TRBJ2-3 | TRBV5-1 | - | TGCGCCAGCAGCTTGGCCGGACGGTGGAGCACAGATACGCAGTATTTT | CASSLAGRWSTDTQYF
TRBD1 | TRBJ2-2 | TRBV3-1 | - | TGTGCCAGCAGCCCCCTAGACAGGGACGCCGGGGAGCTGTTTTTT | CASSPLDRDAGELFF
- | TRBJ2-3 | TRBV7-9 | - | TGTGCCAGCAGCGACGGAGCTACTACAGATACGCAGTATTTT | CASSDGATTDTQYF
TRBD1 | TRBJ2-7 | TRBV5-1 | - | TGCGCCAGCAGCGGAGCCGGGACAGGGACCCACGAGCAGTACTTC | CASSGAGTGTHEQYF
- | TRBJ2-3 | TRBV5-1 | - | TGCGCCAGCAGCTTGGGACACCTAGGGTCCCCTAGCACAGATACGCAGTATTTT | CASSLGHLGSPSTDTQYF
TRBD2 | TRBJ2-1 | TRBV10-3 | many | TGTGCCATCACTGGGACTAGCGGGGGCTACAATGAGCAGTTCTTC | CAITGTSGGYNEQFF
- | TRBJ2-4 | TRBV12-3/TRBV12-4 | many | TGTGCCAGCAAGGGGGGACATATACACTTC | CASKGGHIHF
TRBD1 | TRBJ2-6 | TRBV29-1 | few | TGCAGCGTTGAAGCTCCGGGACAGGTAACATCTGGGGCCAACGTCCTGACTTTC | CSVEAPGQVTSGANVLTF
TRBD2 | TRBJ2-3 | TRBV12-3/TRBV12-4 | many | TGTGCCAGCAGCCTAGCGGCGAGCACAGATACGCAGTATTTT | CASSLAASTDTQYF
TRBD1 | TRBJ2-3 | TRBV5-1 | few | TGCGCCAGCAGCTTGAGGGCAGGGGGCGCCCCAGATACGCAGTATTTT | CASSLRAGGAPDTQYF
- | TRBJ2-1 | TRBV2 | - | TGTGCCAGCAGTGTTTACGAGCAGTTCTTC | CASSVYEQFF
TRBD2 | TRBJ2-1 | TRBV29-1 | - | TGCAGCGTTGTTAGCGGGAGTAACGGGAATGAGCAGTTCTTC | CSVVSGSNGNEQFF
TRBD1 | TRBJ2-1 | TRBV29-1 | many | TGCAGCGTTGAAACGGGACAGGGGGGAGTTCGGGCCAATGAGCAGTTCTTC | CSVETGQGGVRANEQFF
- | TRBJ1-2 | TRBV7-2 | few | TGTGCCAGCAGCTTTAGGGACACAAGTGGCTACACCTTC | CASSFRDTSGYTF
- | TRBJ2-3 | TRBV29-1 | few | TGCAGCGTTGAAGAGGAGACCTACACAGATACGCAGTATTTT | CSVEEETYTDTQYF
- | TRBJ2-5 | TRBV7-2 | - | TGTGCCAGCAGCGTACGCCCCCCAGAGACCCAGTACTTC | CASSVRPPETQYF
- | TRBJ2-2 | TRBV10-1 | many | TGCGCCAGCAGTGAGTCGGGCCCGGGCACCGGGGAGCTGTTTTTT | CASSESGPGTGELFF
- | TRBJ2-2 | TRBV7-8 | - | TGTGCCAGCAGCCTCCCGAACAGCGCACGACTCACCGGGGAGCTGTTTTTT | CASSLPNSARLTGELFF
- | TRBJ2-3 | TRBV4-1 | few | TGCGCCAGCAGCCAAGGGCGGCTAGCGTCCAGCACAGATACGCAGTATTTT | CASSQGRLASSTDTQYF
TRBD1 | TRBJ2-4 | TRBV7-2 | - | TGTGCCAGCAGCCGCCCTGGACAGGGGGACATTCAGTACTTC | CASSRPGQGDIQYF